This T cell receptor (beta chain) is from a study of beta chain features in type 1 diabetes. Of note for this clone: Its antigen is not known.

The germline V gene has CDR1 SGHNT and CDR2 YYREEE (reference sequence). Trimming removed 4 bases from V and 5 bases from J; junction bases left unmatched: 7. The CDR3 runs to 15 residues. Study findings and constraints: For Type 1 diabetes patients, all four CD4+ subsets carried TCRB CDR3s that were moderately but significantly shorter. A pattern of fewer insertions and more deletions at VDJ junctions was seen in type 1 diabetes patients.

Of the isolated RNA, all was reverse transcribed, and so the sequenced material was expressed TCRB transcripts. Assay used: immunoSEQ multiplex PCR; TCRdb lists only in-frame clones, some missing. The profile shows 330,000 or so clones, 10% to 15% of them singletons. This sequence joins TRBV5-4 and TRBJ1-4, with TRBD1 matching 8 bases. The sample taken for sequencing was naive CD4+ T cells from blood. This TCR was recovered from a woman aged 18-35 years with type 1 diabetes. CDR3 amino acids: CASSRWTGTNEKLFF. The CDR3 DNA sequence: TGTGCCAGCAGCCGATGGACAGGGACGAATGAAAAACTGTTTTTT.